This entry is about one T cell receptor (beta chain). Its antigen is currently not known. No base quality values were provided; no much bigger clone lies one nucleotide off. The CDR3 runs 14 amino acids, cysteine and phenylalanine included. Only CDR3 DNA is held: 42 bases, read in frame from base 1. The germline V gene gives CDR1 as SGDLS and CDR2 as YYNGEE. V ends up 4 bases short and J 6 bases short, with an unmatched junction base count of 7. Using the deep immunoSEQ assay, TCR CDR3 regions were amplified from genomic DNA by multiplex PCR. Genomic DNA extracted from each cell subset was distributed evenly over all wells of several immunoSEQ 96-well plates, and each plate served as one replicate. Each replicate PCR for sorted subsets received 200 ng genomic DNA, equal to some 32,000 T cell genomes. The purified libraries were quantified using a Qubit 3.0 fluorometer, sized with a Bioanalyzer 2100, and then quantified again using the KAPA Library Quantification kit. A separate single-read 150-cycle Illumina NextSeq 550 flow cell was used to sequence each immunoSEQ 96-well plate. Under the source paper's analysis protocol: Because only junctional sequences without quality scores were contained in the immunoSEQ output, filtering matching that applied to full-length reads could not be performed. To assign V/J genes and CDR3, sequences were annotated using PyIR, a Python wrapper for IgBLAST v1.9, with IMGT germline references. Reads with weak V/J assignments (E-value above 1e-6), missing CDR3, stop codons, out-of-frame junctions, or ambiguous translated residues were removed. V3J clonotypes were defined by identical inferred V gene, J gene, and CDR3 amino acid sequence. Percentage overlap between repertoires was computed as shared unique clonotypes divided by the size of the smaller repertoire. Repertoire richness was assessed with RTK rarefaction, the Chao1 estimator, and Recon v2.1 estimates of unobserved clonotypes. OLGA was used to compute generation probabilities for all TCRbeta clonotypes that the gDNA method yielded from a few donors. TCRdb's version of the immuneACCESS table is confined to in-frame rearrangements and falls short of the full clone set. An unresolved V gene accounts for under half of the shortfall where checked; the remainder is of unknown origin. The DNA gave D and trimming, while V, J and clone size come from that table. The sample includes over 150,000 clones, with around 63% observed a single time. Clones ranked in the top ten supply about 10% of the sample.

This specimen belongs to a study of shared clonotypes between healthy human individuals (dated by TCRdb to 2018 to 2020). Regarding the research as a whole: The cohort included three men and two women between 18 and 49 years of age. Per donor, three plates each were used for CD4 naive and CD4 memory, two for CD8 naive, and one for CD8 memory. To estimate repertoire size and how much clonotypes are shared between individuals, the study performed deep sequencing of blood TCR repertoires from five healthy adults. Libraries were prepared and TCR repertoires were sequenced by different laboratories using diverse techniques, in order to increase sequencing depth and limit assay-specific biases. Per donor, leukapheresis produced somewhere between about 0.94 and 9 billion PBMCs.

What the research found in general, with its limitations: Because the study included only a small number of donors, the genetic and exposure-history diversity represented was limited. Rarefaction of sorted-subset datasets indicated incomplete sequencing despite the large sequencing depth. Pairwise subsampling indicated that sequencing depth was expected to affect the degree of clonotype sharing among donors. About 5% of naive CD4, roughly 3.6% of naive CD8, approximately 2% of memory CD4, and roughly 0.4% of memory CD8 clonotypes were shared across several donors. Compared with non-shared clonotypes, clonotypes shared by all four sorted-subset donors had higher generation probabilities. Sampling was limited to blood, and TCR repertoires in tissue likely differ from TCR repertoires in blood. Naive subsets generally had larger estimated clonotype richness than memory subsets.

The donors were healthy, HIV-negative adults with no recently reported acute infections or vaccinations. Only Caucasian adults living in Nashville, Tennessee, USA were represented among the donors. CD4+ T cells were enriched by magnetic negative selection, after which naive cells were positively selected on CD45RA and the negative fraction was taken as the memory subset. Blood was obtained by leukapheresis, after which PBMCs were separated by Ficoll-Histopaque density gradient centrifugation and cryopreserved in liquid nitrogen vapor phase. Analytical flow cytometry was used to check the purity and quantity of each magnetically sorted T cell population. From each sorted fraction, genomic DNA was isolated and quantified by UV absorbance on a Nanodrop 2000c.

This TCR was sampled from a man aged 25 to 40 in good health. The chain links TRBV9 with TRBJ2-1, with 7 bases matching TRBD2. Sequencing was performed on memory CD4+ T cells sorted from blood. The cell subset or site label, read with the paper, signifies: CD45RA-negative fraction. The DNA sequence is given as TGTGCCAGCAGCACTGGGGGGGAGGGCAATGAGCAGTTCTTC. Protein translation: CASSTGGEGNEQFF.